The clone carrying this TCR beta chain was observed a few times. Antigen: not known. CD8+ and CD4+ T cells circulating in blood were sequenced for TCR beta. TEMRA cells were enriched by FACS, and CD4+ and CD8+ T cells were negatively isolated. The data belong to a study of CD8 T cells in Susac syndrome. Study-level findings and limits: By the study's own acknowledgment, its TCR sequencing and HLA analysis included relatively few individuals.

Reverse transcription of roughly 0.45 to 1 ug RNA used random hexamers. A multiplex approach, immunoSEQ multiplex PCR, amplified TCR beta CDR3 across 54 Vbeta and 13 Jbeta. TCRdb processed the immunoSEQ multiplex PCR reads anew with MiXCR; each CDR3 protein has one entry. Seen here are 200,000 or so distinct CDR3 sequences, about 95% observed once, and the top ten hold around 0.085%. Germline V gene data show CDR1 as MGHDK and CDR2 as SYGVNS. Trimming removed 4 bases from V and 4 bases from J, with 7 bases in between. The CDR3 runs to 12 residues. Specimen: CD4+ T cells from PBMCs. This TCR was sampled from a human donor with multiple sclerosis. This rearrangement joins TRBV25-1 to TRBJ1-2; D remains ambiguous. The CDR3 DNA reads as TGTGCCAGCAGTGGTAACAGCTATGGCTACACCTTC. It codes for CASSGNSYGYTF.